The 5 T cell receptor beta chains given below trace back to one sample, sequenced in a study of blood T cell repertoires in COVID-19. Here immunoSEQ multiplex PCR was the method, and the copy in TCRdb shows in-frame clones only, minus some. The data contain approximately 36,000 clones, around 74% of them singletons. The material sequenced was peripheral blood. The receptors here all came from a man aged 70-80 years with COVID-19, enrolled during active disease.

The CDR3 spells CASSPLAESTDTQYF. In DNA, the CDR3 is TGTGCCAGCTCACCGCTAGCAGAAAGCACAGATACGCAGTATTTT. The chain is built from TRBV18 and TRBJ2-3; D may be TRBD2 (5 bases). Trimming removed 3 bases at V and 0 bases at J, with 10 bases between. The CDR3 totals 15 residues. Germline V gene lookup returns CDR1 KGHSH and CDR2 LQKENI.

The J gene is TRBJ1-1, the V gene TRBV6-4, with D perhaps matching TRBD1 (6 bases). CDR1 and CDR2 (germline): MRHNA, SNTAGT. The CDR3 extends over 14 amino acids. Trimming stripped 6 bases from V and 6 bases from J, with 17 bases between. CDR3 nucleotide sequence: TGTGCCAGCAGCATCGAGGGGCCAGGGGCTGAAGCTTTCTTT. It yields the protein CASSIEGPGAEAFF.

The chain has TRBV10-2 and TRBJ2-3, with D maybe TRBD1 (5 bases). The CDR3 is 12 residues long. Per the germline V gene, CDR1 is WSHSY and CDR2 is SAAADI. Trimming cost V 10 bases and J 6 bases, with 14 bases left between them. In nucleotides, the CDR3 is TGCGCCACTGGGGCAGAGACTGATACGCAGTATTTT. It is translated as CATGAETDTQYF.

The chain uses TRBV7-3 and TRBJ2-3; the D gene is possibly TRBD1 (6 bases). In germline, CDR1 is SGHTA, CDR2 FQGTGA. The ends were cut back, 6 bases at V and 6 bases at J, with 19 bases in the middle. The CDR3 has 15 amino acids. The DNA for the CDR3 is TGTGCCAGCAGGTACGGACAGAACCTGGGGGATACGCAGTATTTT. Its translation is CASRYGQNLGDTQYF.

The chain carries TRBV24-1 and TRBJ2-2; 9 bases fit TRBD2. Germline CDR1 and CDR2: KGHDR and SFDVKD. The V and J ends lost 6 bases and 7 bases, in that order; junction bases with no gene match: 8. The CDR3 consists of 15 residues. CDR3 DNA: TGTGCCACCAGTCTAGGTAGCGGGAGCGGCGGGGAGCTGTTTTTT. Protein sequence: CATSLGSGSGGELFF.